This note documents a single TCR beta chain sequence. Its antigen is currently unknown. Assay used: immunoSEQ multiplex PCR; TCRdb lists only in-frame clones, some missing. The sample includes approximately 160,000 clones, 75% to 95% of them seen just once. The sample comes from a study of cytomegalovirus exposure and HLA in healthy donors. Trimming cost V 4 bases and J 3 bases; bases outside gene matches: 10. This CDR3 contains 15 residues. Germline CDR1 is GTSNPN and CDR2 is SVGIG (reference sequence). Findings and limits, study-wide: Confirmation in vitro established that a few CMV-associated chains were specific for CMV antigens.

The TCR comes from a woman aged 18-29 years in good health and CMV-seropositive. This sequence joins TRBV30 and TRBJ2-7; 9 positions agree with TRBD1. The source material was PBMCs. CDR3 DNA: TGTGCCTGGAACCTAGGGGGGACAGGGTACTACGAGCAGTACTTC. It is translated as CAWNLGGTGYYEQYF. The variable domain in full, completed from reference TRBV30 and TRBJ2-7, reads SQTIHQWPATLVQPVGSPLSLECTVEGTSNPNLYWYRQAAGRGLQLLFYSVGIGQISSEVPQNLSASRPQDRQFILSSKKLLLSDSGFYLCAWNLGGTGYYEQYFGPGTRLTVT.